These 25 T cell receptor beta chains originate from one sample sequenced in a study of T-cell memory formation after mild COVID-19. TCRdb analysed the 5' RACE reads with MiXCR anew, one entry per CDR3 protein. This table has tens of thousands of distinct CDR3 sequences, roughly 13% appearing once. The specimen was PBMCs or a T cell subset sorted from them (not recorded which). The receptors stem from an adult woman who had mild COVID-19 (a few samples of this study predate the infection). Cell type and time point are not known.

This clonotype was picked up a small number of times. The CDR3 bases are TGTGCCAGCAGCTTAGTAAACGATGAAAAACTGTTTTTT. It is translated as CASSLVNDEKLFF. The rearrangement uses TRBV5-8 and TRBJ1-4; D not certain. Germline V lookup: CDR1 SGHTS, CDR2 YDEGEE. The CDR3 totals 13 residues. Trimming stripped 2 bases from V and 6 bases from J, with 8 bases between.

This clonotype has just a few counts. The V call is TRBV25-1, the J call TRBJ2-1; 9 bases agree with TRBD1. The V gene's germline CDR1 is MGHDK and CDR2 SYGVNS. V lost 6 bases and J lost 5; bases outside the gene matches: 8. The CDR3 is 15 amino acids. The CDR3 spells CASRRDRTGDNEQFF. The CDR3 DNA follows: TGTGCCAGCAGGAGGGACCGGACAGGGGACAATGAGCAGTTCTTC.

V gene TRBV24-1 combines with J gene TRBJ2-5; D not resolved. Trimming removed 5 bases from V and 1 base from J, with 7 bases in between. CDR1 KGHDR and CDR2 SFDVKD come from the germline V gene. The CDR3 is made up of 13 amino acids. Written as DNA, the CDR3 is TGTGCCACCAGTGGGAAGTCCCAAGAGACCCAGTACTTC. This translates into CATSGKSQETQYF.

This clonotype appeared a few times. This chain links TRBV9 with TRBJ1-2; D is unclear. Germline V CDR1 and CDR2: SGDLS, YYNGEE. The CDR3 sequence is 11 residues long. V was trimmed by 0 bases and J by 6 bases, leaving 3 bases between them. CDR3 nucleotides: TGTGCCAGCAGCGTAGGCGATGGCTACACCTTC. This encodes CASSVGDGYTF.

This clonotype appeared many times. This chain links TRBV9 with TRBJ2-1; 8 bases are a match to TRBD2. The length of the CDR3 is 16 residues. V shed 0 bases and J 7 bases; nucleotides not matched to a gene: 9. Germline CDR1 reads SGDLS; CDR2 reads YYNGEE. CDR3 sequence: CASSVDSSGSRNEQFF. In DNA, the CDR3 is TGTGCCAGCAGCGTAGATTCCAGCGGGAGTAGAAATGAGCAGTTCTTC.

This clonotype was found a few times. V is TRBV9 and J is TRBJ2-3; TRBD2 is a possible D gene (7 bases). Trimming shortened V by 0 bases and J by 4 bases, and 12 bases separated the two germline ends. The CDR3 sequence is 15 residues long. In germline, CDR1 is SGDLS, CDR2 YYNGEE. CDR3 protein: CASSVEGGAPDTQYF. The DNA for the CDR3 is TGTGCCAGCAGCGTAGAGGGGGGGGCCCCAGATACGCAGTATTTT.

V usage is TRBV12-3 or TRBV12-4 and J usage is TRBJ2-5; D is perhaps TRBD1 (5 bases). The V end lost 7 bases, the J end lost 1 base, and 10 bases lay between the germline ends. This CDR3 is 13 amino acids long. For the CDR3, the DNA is TGTGCCAGCAATCGACAGCTCCAAGAGACCCAGTACTTC. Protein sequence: CASNRQLQETQYF.

CDR3 loop: CASSSHLNLGTEAFF. CDR3 coding DNA: TGTGCCAGCAGTTCCCATTTGAACCTGGGGACTGAAGCTTTCTTT. The gene calls are TRBV27 and TRBJ1-1; D is ambiguous. This CDR3 region has 15 residues. Germline CDR1 is MNHEY and CDR2 is SMNVEV (reference sequence). The V end lost 4 bases, the J end lost 5 bases, and 17 bases lay between the germline ends.

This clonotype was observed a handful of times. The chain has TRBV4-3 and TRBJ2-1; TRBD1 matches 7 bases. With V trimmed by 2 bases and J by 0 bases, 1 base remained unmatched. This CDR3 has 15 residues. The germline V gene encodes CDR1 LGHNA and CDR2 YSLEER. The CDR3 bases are TGCGCCAGCAGCCAACAGGGGGTCTCCTACAATGAGCAGTTCTTC. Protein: CASSQQGVSYNEQFF.

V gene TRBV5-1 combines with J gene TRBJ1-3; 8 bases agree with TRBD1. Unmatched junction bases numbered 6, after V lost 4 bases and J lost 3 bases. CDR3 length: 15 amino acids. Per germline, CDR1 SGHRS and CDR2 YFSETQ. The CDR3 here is CASSVGTGSGNTIYF. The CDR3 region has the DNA TGCGCCAGCAGCGTTGGGACAGGAAGTGGAAACACCATATATTTT.

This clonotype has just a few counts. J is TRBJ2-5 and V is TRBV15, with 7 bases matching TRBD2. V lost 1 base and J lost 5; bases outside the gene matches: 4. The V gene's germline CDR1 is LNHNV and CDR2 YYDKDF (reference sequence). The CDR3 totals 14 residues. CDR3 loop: CATSRARDYETQYF. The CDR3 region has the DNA TGTGCCACCAGCAGAGCCCGGGACTATGAGACCCAGTACTTC.

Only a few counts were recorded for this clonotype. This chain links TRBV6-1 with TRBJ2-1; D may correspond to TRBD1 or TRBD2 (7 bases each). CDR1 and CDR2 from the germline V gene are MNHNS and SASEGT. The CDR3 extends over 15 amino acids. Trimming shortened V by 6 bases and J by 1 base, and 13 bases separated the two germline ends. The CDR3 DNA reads TGTGCCAGCAGGACAGGGCGGGAGTCCTACAATGAGCAGTTCTTC. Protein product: CASRTGRESYNEQFF.

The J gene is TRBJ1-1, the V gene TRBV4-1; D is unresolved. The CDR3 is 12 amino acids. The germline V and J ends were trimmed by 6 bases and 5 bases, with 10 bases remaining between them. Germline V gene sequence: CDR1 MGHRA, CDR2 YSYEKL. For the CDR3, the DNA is TGCGCCAGCAGGGAGGCAGATACTGAAGCTTTCTTT. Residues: CASREADTEAFF.

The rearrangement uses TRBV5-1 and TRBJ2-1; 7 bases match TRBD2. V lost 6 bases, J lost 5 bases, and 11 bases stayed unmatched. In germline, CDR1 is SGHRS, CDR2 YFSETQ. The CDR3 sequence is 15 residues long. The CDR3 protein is CASTSTSSIDNEQFF. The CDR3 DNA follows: TGCGCCAGCACCTCGACTAGCAGTATCGACAATGAGCAGTTCTTC.

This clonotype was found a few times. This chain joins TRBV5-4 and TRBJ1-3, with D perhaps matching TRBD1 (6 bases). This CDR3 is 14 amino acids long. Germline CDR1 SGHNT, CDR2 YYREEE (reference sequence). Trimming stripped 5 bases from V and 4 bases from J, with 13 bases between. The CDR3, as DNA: TGTGCCAGCAGAAACGGGGGGCCCGGAAACACCATATATTTT. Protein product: CASRNGGPGNTIYF.

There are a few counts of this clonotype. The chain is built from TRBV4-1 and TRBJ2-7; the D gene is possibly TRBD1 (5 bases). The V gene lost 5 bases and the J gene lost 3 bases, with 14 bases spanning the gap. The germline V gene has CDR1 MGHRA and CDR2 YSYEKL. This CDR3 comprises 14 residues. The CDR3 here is CASSLQVAVYEQYF. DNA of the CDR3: TGCGCCAGCAGCTTACAGGTGGCAGTCTACGAGCAGTACTTC.

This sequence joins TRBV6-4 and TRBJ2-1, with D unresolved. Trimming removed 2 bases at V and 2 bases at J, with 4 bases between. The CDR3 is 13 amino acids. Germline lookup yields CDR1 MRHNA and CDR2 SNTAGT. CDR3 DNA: TGTGCCAGCAGTGACGGTCCCTACAATGAGCAGTTCTTC. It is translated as CASSDGPYNEQFF.

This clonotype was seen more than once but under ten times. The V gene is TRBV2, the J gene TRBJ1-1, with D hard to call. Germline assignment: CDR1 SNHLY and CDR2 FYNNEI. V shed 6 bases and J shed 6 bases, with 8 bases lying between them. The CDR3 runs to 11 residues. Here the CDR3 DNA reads TGTGCCAGCAGGGCTTCGTCTGAAGCTTTCTTT. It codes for CASRASSEAFF.

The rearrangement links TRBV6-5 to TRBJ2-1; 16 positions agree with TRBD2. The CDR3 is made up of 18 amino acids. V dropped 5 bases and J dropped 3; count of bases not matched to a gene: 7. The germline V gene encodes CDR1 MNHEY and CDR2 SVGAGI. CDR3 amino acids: CASSGTSGRAVGYNEQFF. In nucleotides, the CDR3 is TGTGCCAGCAGTGGGACTAGCGGGAGGGCCGTGGGCTACAATGAGCAGTTCTTC.

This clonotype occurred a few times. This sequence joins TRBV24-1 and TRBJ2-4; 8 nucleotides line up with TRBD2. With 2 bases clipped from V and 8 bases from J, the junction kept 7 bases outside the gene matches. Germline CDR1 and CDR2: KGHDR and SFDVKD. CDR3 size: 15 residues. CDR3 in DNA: TGTGCCACCAGTGATTCCTCGGGGGGGCCGGACATTCAGTACTTC. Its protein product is CATSDSSGGPDIQYF.

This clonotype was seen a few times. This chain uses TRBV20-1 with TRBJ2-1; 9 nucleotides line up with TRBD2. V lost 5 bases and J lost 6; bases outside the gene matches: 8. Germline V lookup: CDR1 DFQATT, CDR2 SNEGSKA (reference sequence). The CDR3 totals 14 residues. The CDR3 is CSAPPSGRINEQFF. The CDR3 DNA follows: TGCAGTGCTCCTCCCAGCGGGAGGATCAATGAGCAGTTCTTC.

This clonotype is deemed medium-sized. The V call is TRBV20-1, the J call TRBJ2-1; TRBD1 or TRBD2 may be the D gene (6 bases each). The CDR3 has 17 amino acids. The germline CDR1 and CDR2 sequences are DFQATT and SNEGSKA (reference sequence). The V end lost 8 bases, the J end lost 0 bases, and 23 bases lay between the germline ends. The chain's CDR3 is CSPRDSGAVASYNEQFF. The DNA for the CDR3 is TGCAGTCCAAGGGACTCGGGGGCCGTTGCCTCCTACAATGAGCAGTTCTTC.

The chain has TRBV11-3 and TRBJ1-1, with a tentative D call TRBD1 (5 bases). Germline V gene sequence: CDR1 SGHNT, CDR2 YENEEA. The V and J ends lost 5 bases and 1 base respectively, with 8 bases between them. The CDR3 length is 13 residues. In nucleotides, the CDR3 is TGTGCCAGCAGCGGCAGGGAGAACACTGAAGCTTTCTTT. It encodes CASSGRENTEAFF.

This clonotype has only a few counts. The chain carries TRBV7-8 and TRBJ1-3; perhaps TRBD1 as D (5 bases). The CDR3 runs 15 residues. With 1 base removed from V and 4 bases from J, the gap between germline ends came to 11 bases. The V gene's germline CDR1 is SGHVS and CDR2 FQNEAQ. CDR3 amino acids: CASSLGGRGGNTIYF. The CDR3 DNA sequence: TGTGCCAGCAGCTTAGGAGGACGGGGCGGAAACACCATATATTTT.

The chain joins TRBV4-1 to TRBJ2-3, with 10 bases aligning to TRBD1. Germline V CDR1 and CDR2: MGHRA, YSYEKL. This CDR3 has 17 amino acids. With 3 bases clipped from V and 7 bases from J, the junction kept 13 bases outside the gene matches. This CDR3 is CASSHEGQGGSRNTQYF. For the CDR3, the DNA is TGCGCCAGCAGCCACGAAGGACAGGGGGGATCCAGAAATACGCAGTATTTT.